The clone carrying this TCR beta chain was detected only a few times. Its antigen is undetermined. This sample stems from a study of T-cell memory formation after mild COVID-19. Study-wide findings and caveats: Researchers report contracting CD4+ clones mostly in CM and EM, with CD8+ clones in EMRA.

Germline V gene data show CDR1 as SGHTA and CDR2 as FQGNSA. The CDR3 consists of 17 residues. Trimming removed 1 base at V and 5 bases at J, with 18 bases between. MiXCR, applied by TCRdb to the 5' RACE reads, yields one record per CDR3 protein. The sample has roughly 400,000 distinct CDR3 sequences; roughly 18% are singletons. This receptor was obtained from a man younger than 35 who had mild COVID-19 (a few samples of this study predate the infection). Cell type and time point are not known. The chain uses TRBV7-2 and TRBJ1-5; tentative D call: TRBD1 (5 bases). Sequenced material: PBMCs or a T cell subset sorted from them (not recorded which). The CDR3 is CASSLGAGNRGDQPQHF. The CDR3 DNA reads as TGTGCCAGCAGCTTAGGGGCAGGGAATCGGGGGGATCAGCCCCAGCATTTT.